This TCR beta chain stems from a study of blood T cell repertoires in COVID-19. Study overall: Sources were T cells, B-cell-depleted T cells, or PBMCs; the material itself was cDNA or gDNA.

Measured with immunoSEQ multiplex PCR; TCRdb has only the in-frame clones, and not every one. The sample records 300,000 to 400,000 clones, roughly 87% being singletons. Participants were placed into cohorts based on the clinical history they reported. This CDR3 is 14 amino acids long. CDR1 and CDR2 (germline): GTSNPN, SVGIG (reference sequence). Between the trimmed V and J ends, which lost 4 bases and 5 bases, there was a span of 15 bases. Sequencing used PBMCs or T cells enriched from blood (not recorded which). This sequence originates from a woman in her 30s who had recovered from COVID-19. The chain carries TRBV30 and TRBJ1-5; maybe TRBD1 (6 bases). As DNA, the CDR3 is TGTGCCTGGAACTCAAGAGGGGGGGATCAGCCCCAGCATTTT. It translates to CAWNSRGGDQPQHF.